A single T cell receptor (beta chain) is shown here with its context. The antigen is undetermined. TCRdb keeps only in-frame clones here, not all; method: immunoSEQ multiplex PCR. In the table there are roughly 170,000 clones, 91% of which are singletons. The CDR3 consists of 15 residues. Germline CDR1 is MDHEN and CDR2 is SYDVKM. V shed 6 bases and J shed 7 bases, with 19 bases lying between them. This record comes from a study of T cell responses to AZD1222 COVID-19 vaccine. The study, taken as a whole, reports: Unmutated variant regions are reportedly the target of nearly half of TCRs that are spike-specific. Baseline antibody screening turned up just a handful of seropositive AZD1222 recipients.

The sample was peripheral blood, taken on day 0 of AZD1222 vaccination. The chain recombines TRBV28 with TRBJ1-5; maybe TRBD1 (6 bases). The clonotype was recovered from an adult in good health. The CDR3 region has the DNA TGTGCCAGCAGCCACCGGACAGCCCGGGGGCAGCCCCAGCATTTT. It yields the protein CASSHRTARGQPQHF.